This record concerns one TCR beta chain sequence. This entry comes from a study of tumor-infiltrating lymphocytes in oesophageal squamous cell carcinoma. Each CDR3 protein gets one entry after TCRdb re-called the PCR reads with MiXCR. The sample carries about 12,000 distinct CDR3 sequences, 56% recorded once. Germline V gene sequence: CDR1 SGHVT, CDR2 SQSDAQ. The CDR3 covers 11 residues. The specimen sequenced was esophageal tumor tissue. The receptor was isolated from a female donor with esophageal squamous cell carcinoma. The chain is built from TRBV7-4 and TRBJ2-5; D unresolved. The J call may be in error: the DNA end matches TRBJ2-1 better. This CDR3 reads CASRSDQTQFF. The CDR3 nucleotides are TGTGCCAGCAGATCCGACCAGACCCAGTTCTTC.